This TCR beta chain was found in a study of T cells in Graves' hyperthyroidism and ophthalmopathy. This CDR3 contains 16 residues. V lost 5 bases, J lost 8 bases, and 22 bases lay in between. Per the germline V gene, CDR1 is SEHNR and CDR2 is FQNEAQ (reference sequence). RNA transcripts yielded amplified TCR beta CDR3 regions. The study used the HTBI primer set for a first-round RT-PCR of the TCR CDR3. TCRdb re-analysed the multiplex PCR reads in MiXCR, keeping a single row per CDR3 protein. The table shows 150,000 or so distinct CDR3 sequences, with around 20% occurring only once. The chain combines TRBV7-9 with TRBJ2-1; TRBD2 might be the D (6 bases). The sequence derives from a woman aged 45 to 65 with Graves' hyperthyroidism that later progressed to Graves' ophthalmopathy. Input material: blood. CDR3 sequence: CASSPSAGLPGDEQFF. In DNA form, the CDR3 reads TGTGCCAGCAGCCCGTCGGCGGGGCTGCCGGGGGATGAGCAGTTCTTC.